This T cell receptor (beta chain) was obtained from a study of T cell repertoires in cytomegalovirus infection. As for the study in general: CMV infection and matching HLA type were both indicated by public TCR beta signatures.

Trimming left V 3 bases short and J 13 bases short, with 13 bases between. There are 11 residues in the CDR3. CDR1 and CDR2 from the germline V gene are DFQATT and SNEGSKA (reference sequence). As regards this clonotype: No antigen is known for it.

TCRdb recomputed calls from the reads with MiXCR, one row per CDR3 protein. This table has over 250,000 distinct CDR3 sequences, roughly 26% appearing once. Study-level findings and limits: Dominant in the ex vivo response were TCR beta clonotypes restricted by HLA-C and specific for CMV.

Sequenced material: PBMCs. The TCR comes from a human donor in good health (CMV status not recorded). Some clones in this sample may be carry-over from other donors' samples. The chain joins TRBV20-1 to TRBJ2-1; D possibly matches TRBD1 or TRBD2 (5 bases each). Here the CDR3 reads CSASVGPTQFF. In DNA, the CDR3 is TGCAGTGCTAGCGTGGGACCGACCCAGTTCTTC.